This T cell receptor (beta chain) originates from a study of blood T cell repertoires in COVID-19. The method was immunoSEQ multiplex PCR; TCRdb's version includes in-frame clones alone and lacks a portion of them. This table holds hundreds of thousands of clones, approximately 90% found once. The CDR3 contains 16 residues. Germline V gene sequence: CDR1 MGHDK, CDR2 SYGVNS. V lost 6 bases to trimming and J lost 3 bases; unmatched junction nucleotides: 11. Seattle patients were enrolled while actively infected and followed longitudinally. The sequenced sample consisted of peripheral blood. This chain links TRBV25-1 with TRBJ1-5; 7 bases are a match to TRBD1. This sequence was found in a man younger than 35 with COVID-19, enrolled during active disease. In DNA form, the CDR3 reads TGTGCCAGCAGCGAACAGGGGAGCAGAAACAATCAGCCCCAGCATTTT. Amino acids: CASSEQGSRNNQPQHF.